This TCR beta chain was documented in a study of T-cell reconstitution after alpha-beta-depleted transplantation in children. Unique molecular identifiers were built into the TCRbeta library. TCRdb recomputed calls from the PCR reads with MiXCR, one row per CDR3 protein. Here the sample spans 780,000 or so distinct CDR3 sequences, less than 20% being singletons. V lost 4 bases and J 2 bases, leaving 18 bases between the germline ends. The CDR3 spans 16 residues. Germline CDR1 reads SGHRS; CDR2 reads YFSETQ. The sequence was obtained from a male patient aged 10 to 17 who had a stem cell transplant for acute lymphoblastic leukemia, so the T cells may come from the graft donor. V is TRBV5-1 and J is TRBJ2-5, with a tentative D call TRBD2 (6 bases). Sample: PBMCs, mostly from graft donor cells, taken 360 days after TCRalphabeta/CD19-depleted stem cell transplant. CDR3 in amino acids: CASSRSPRLGQETQYF. CDR3 in DNA: TGCGCCAGCAGCCGATCCCCTCGACTAGGACAAGAGACCCAGTACTTC.